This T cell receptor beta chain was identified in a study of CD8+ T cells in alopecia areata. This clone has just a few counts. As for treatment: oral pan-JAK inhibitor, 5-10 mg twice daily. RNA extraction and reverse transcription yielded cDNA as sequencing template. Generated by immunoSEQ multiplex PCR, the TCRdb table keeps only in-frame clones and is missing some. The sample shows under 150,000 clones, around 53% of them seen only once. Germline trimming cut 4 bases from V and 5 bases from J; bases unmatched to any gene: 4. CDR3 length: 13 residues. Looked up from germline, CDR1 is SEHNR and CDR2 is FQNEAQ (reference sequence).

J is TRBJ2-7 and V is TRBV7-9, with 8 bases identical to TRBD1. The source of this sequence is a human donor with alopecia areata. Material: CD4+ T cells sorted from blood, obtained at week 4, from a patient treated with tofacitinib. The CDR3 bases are TGTGCCAGCAGCTCGGACAGGGTCCACGAGCAGTACTTC. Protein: CASSSDRVHEQYF.